Below are 29 T cell receptor beta chains sequenced from a single sample in a study of shared clonotypes between healthy human individuals. Method: immunoSEQ multiplex PCR; TCRdb's copy keeps in-frame clones and lacks some. Among roughly 2.5 million clones listed, more than 90% were seen once. Sequencing input: naive CD4+ T cells sorted from blood. Indicated subset: CD45RA+ positively selected. These receptors all come from a man aged 18 to 29 in good health.

The rearrangement uses TRBV2 and TRBJ1-2; D might be TRBD1 (6 bases). CDR1 is SNHLY, CDR2 FYNNEI, per germline. The CDR3 extends over 13 amino acids. Trimming took off 3 bases at V and 8 bases at J, with 13 bases between the two ends. CDR3 coding DNA: TGTGCCAGCAGTGAGGGCAGGGGATTCGGCTACACCTTC. Translated, it gives CASSEGRGFGYTF.

V gene TRBV5-1 combines with J gene TRBJ2-7; no reliable D call. The CDR3 covers 14 residues. Germline V CDR1 and CDR2: SGHRS, YFSETQ. The germline V and J ends were trimmed by 0 bases and 5 bases, with 12 bases remaining between them. The CDR3 is CASSLGSGTNEQYF. CDR3 bases: TGCGCCAGCAGCTTGGGCTCCGGTACTAACGAGCAGTACTTC.

The V and J genes are TRBV6-6 and TRBJ2-1; 11 nucleotides line up with TRBD2. The germline V gene has CDR1 MNHNY and CDR2 SVGAGI (reference sequence). The CDR3 length is 14 residues. V trimming: 11 bases; J trimming: 8 bases; junction bases outside the gene matches: 11. CDR3 in amino acids: CAATSGSSFDEQFF. CDR3 sequence (DNA): TGTGCCGCAACTAGCGGGAGCTCTTTCGATGAGCAGTTCTTC.

The V and J genes are TRBV7-8 and TRBJ2-5; TRBD1 aligns across 11 bases. V trimming: 5 bases; J trimming: 4 bases; junction bases outside the gene matches: 12. CDR3 length: 17 residues. Germline values: CDR1 SGHVS, CDR2 FQNEAQ. The CDR3 is CASSDPHRTGGRETQYF. As DNA, the CDR3 is TGTGCCAGCAGCGACCCCCATCGGACAGGGGGCAGAGAGACCCAGTACTTC.

The chain carries TRBV9 and TRBJ2-3; 10 nucleotides line up with TRBD2. The CDR3 loop spans 15 amino acids. The V gene's germline CDR1 is SGDLS and CDR2 YYNGEE. V lost 4 bases and J lost 1; bases outside the gene matches: 3. The CDR3 sequence: CASSPGTSGTDTQYF. The CDR3 DNA reads as TGTGCCAGCAGCCCCGGGACTAGCGGCACAGATACGCAGTATTTT.

The chain links TRBV11-2 to TRBJ1-1; 7 nucleotides match TRBD1. CDR1 is SGHAT and CDR2 is FQNNGV in the germline V gene. CDR3 length equals 14 residues. V lost 6 bases to trimming and J lost 0 bases; unmatched junction nucleotides: 4. In nucleotides, the CDR3 is TGTGCCAGCAGGCAAGACAGGGTGAACACTGAAGCTTTCTTT. As protein: CASRQDRVNTEAFF.

For this clone: This sample includes further DNA sequences coding for the same CDR3. This rearrangement joins TRBV10-3 to TRBJ2-5; no definite D call. The germline V gene encodes CDR1 ENHRY and CDR2 SYGVKD. The V end was cut by 0 bases, the J end by 3 bases, with 2 bases between. The CDR3 has 12 residues. The CDR3 protein is CAISESKETQYF. CDR3 nucleotides: TGTGCCATCAGTGAGTCGAAAGAGACCCAGTACTTC.

The rearrangement uses TRBV18 and TRBJ1-3; TRBD1 aligns across 9 bases. The CDR3 extends over 18 amino acids. The junction had 12 bases not matched to a gene; V was cut back by 6 bases and J by 0 bases. CDR1 is KGHSH and CDR2 is LQKENI in the germline V gene. The CDR3 coding sequence is TGTGCCAGCTCGCCCACCCGTACAGGGGGCGACTCTGGAAACACCATATATTTT. Residues: CASSPTRTGGDSGNTIYF.

Comment on this clone: The sample has other DNA sequences that encode this CDR3 too. This chain uses TRBV30 with TRBJ2-7; D gene uncertain. Germline CDR1 is GTSNPN and CDR2 is SVGIG (reference sequence). V was cut by 0 bases and J by 2 bases, with 8 bases left in between. This CDR3 spans 13 amino acids. This chain's CDR3 is CAWSVQGTYEQYF. Here the CDR3 DNA reads TGTGCCTGGAGTGTACAAGGTACCTACGAGCAGTACTTC.

This clone has a count of ten or more. The CDR3 DNA reads TGTGCCAGCAGTTTAAAAACAGGACCCGTCTCCGAGCAGTACTTC. Protein product: CASSLKTGPVSEQYF. The chain combines TRBV27 with TRBJ2-7, with D perhaps TRBD1 (5 bases). Germline CDR1 is MNHEY and CDR2 is SMNVEV (reference sequence). The CDR3 covers 15 residues. Trimming shortened V by 2 bases and J by 6 bases, and 17 bases separated the two germline ends.

The chain combines TRBV5-1 with TRBJ1-3; possible D gene TRBD1, 5 bases. The CDR3 covers 16 residues. Germline assignment: CDR1 SGHRS and CDR2 YFSETQ. Trimming took off 4 bases at V and 0 bases at J, with 14 bases between the two ends. The CDR3 spells CASSAGPGTSGNTIYF. The DNA of the CDR3 is TGCGCCAGCAGCGCCGGGCCCGGGACCTCTGGAAACACCATATATTTT.

A note on this clone: Within the sample, other DNA sequences also encode this same CDR3. J is TRBJ1-2 and V is TRBV28, with 10 bases fitting TRBD1. This CDR3 contains 14 residues. Germline V CDR1 and CDR2: MDHEN, SYDVKM. Trimming cost V 2 bases and J 5 bases; bases outside gene matches: 2. The DNA of the CDR3 is TGTGCCAGCAGTTTAACGGGACAGGGGTATGGCTACACCTTC. As protein: CASSLTGQGYGYTF.

V and J are TRBV7-6 and TRBJ2-5, with a tentative D call TRBD2 (5 bases). The CDR3 sequence is 14 residues long. Germline lookup yields CDR1 SGHVS and CDR2 FNYEAQ. The V gene lost 7 bases and the J gene lost 0 bases, with 12 bases spanning the gap. The CDR3 here is CASTAPGNQETQYF. CDR3 sequence (DNA): TGTGCCAGCACCGCCCCCGGGAACCAAGAGACCCAGTACTTC.

The V gene is TRBV4-3, the J gene TRBJ1-2; TRBD1 agrees at 8 bases. This CDR3 comprises 15 residues. Germline assignment: CDR1 LGHNA and CDR2 YSLEER. V dropped 4 bases and J dropped 4; count of bases not matched to a gene: 8. CDR3 loop: CASSLGTGDRYGYTF. CDR3 DNA: TGCGCCAGCAGCCTTGGGACAGGCGACCGCTATGGCTACACCTTC.

V is TRBV6-6 and J is TRBJ2-5; 7 bases are shared with TRBD2. The junction had 15 bases not matched to a gene; V was cut back by 6 bases and J by 5 bases. Germline CDR1 and CDR2: MNHNY and SVGAGI (reference sequence). The CDR3 covers 16 residues. The CDR3 region is CASRPAGGSGGETQYF. The CDR3 bases are TGTGCCAGCAGACCAGCCGGCGGGAGTGGTGGTGAGACCCAGTACTTC.

This chain connects TRBV18 to TRBJ2-2; a possible D gene is TRBD2 (5 bases). Germline CDR1 KGHSH, CDR2 LQKENI. Trimming shortened V by 4 bases and J by 6 bases, and 18 bases separated the two germline ends. CDR3 length: 16 residues. CDR3 in amino acids: CASSLSLLARAGELFF. CDR3 sequence (DNA): TGTGCCAGCTCACTTTCGTTACTTGCGAGGGCCGGGGAGCTGTTTTTT.

A single count supports this clone. The gene calls are TRBV2 and TRBJ2-2, with 8 nucleotides matching TRBD2. The germline V gene encodes CDR1 SNHLY and CDR2 FYNNEI. The CDR3 spans 19 residues. J was trimmed by 5 bases and V by 4 bases; bases with no gene match: 18. Here the CDR3 reads CASSVIVAGTGGMTGELFF. The CDR3 region has the DNA TGTGCCAGCAGTGTGATTGTAGCGGGGACTGGGGGAATGACCGGGGAGCTGTTTTTT.

V and J are TRBV19 and TRBJ1-2; TRBD1 is a possible D gene (6 bases). The length of the CDR3 is 14 residues. The germline CDR1 and CDR2 sequences are LNHDA and SQIVND (reference sequence). The ends were cut back, 3 bases at V and 4 bases at J, with 12 bases in the middle. The CDR3 reads CASSIRGPGYGYTF. As DNA, the CDR3 is TGTGCCAGTAGTATCCGGGGGCCGGGCTATGGCTACACCTTC.

The rearrangement joins TRBV6-1 to TRBJ2-7, with a tentative D call TRBD2 (6 bases). CDR3 length: 14 amino acids. CDR1 and CDR2 (germline): MNHNS, SASEGT. V was cut by 7 bases and J by 2 bases, with 15 bases left in between. DNA of the CDR3: TGTGCCAGCAATGGGGGATCGGGGGCCTACGAGCAGTACTTC. It codes for CASNGGSGAYEQYF.

The genes are TRBV7-9 and TRBJ1-1; tentative D call: TRBD1 (6 bases). V was pared by 7 bases and J by 5 bases, with 20 bases between. CDR1 is SEHNR and CDR2 is FQNEAQ in the germline V gene (reference sequence). The CDR3 runs to 15 residues. The chain's CDR3 is CASTKVTGWETEAFF. For the CDR3, the DNA is TGTGCCAGCACCAAAGTCACAGGGTGGGAAACTGAAGCTTTCTTT. Supplemented by reference TRBV7-9 and TRBJ1-1, the full variable domain reads DTGVSQNPRHKITKRGQNVTFRCDPISEHNRLYWYRQTLGQGPEFLTYFQNEAQLEKSRLLSDRFSAERPKGSFSTLEIQRTEQGDSAMYLCASTKVTGWETEAFFGQGTRLTVV.

The gene calls are TRBV6-5 and TRBJ1-5; TRBD1 might be the D (5 bases). This CDR3 region has 15 residues. Trimming cost V 0 bases and J 6 bases, with 12 bases left between them. Germline V gives CDR1 MNHEY, CDR2 SVGAGI. The CDR3 nucleotides read TGTGCCAGCAGTTACTCCGCAGGGTCCCGTCAGCCCCAGCATTTT. This encodes CASSYSAGSRQPQHF.

The chain joins TRBV19 to TRBJ1-4, with D perhaps TRBD1 (5 bases). The CDR3 has 16 amino acids. The ends were cut back, 3 bases at V and 3 bases at J, with 14 bases in the middle. Germline CDR1 reads LNHDA; CDR2 reads SQIVND (reference sequence). CDR3 in DNA: TGTGCCAGTAGTATTGATACGGGACCGGCTAATGAAAAACTGTTTTTT. This gives the protein CASSIDTGPANEKLFF.

The chain carries TRBV30 and TRBJ2-7; the match to TRBD1 covers 9 bases. The CDR3 totals 13 residues. J lost 3 bases, V lost 5 bases, and 5 bases had no gene match. Germline lookup yields CDR1 GTSNPN and CDR2 SVGIG (reference sequence). The CDR3 DNA follows: TGTGCCTGGGACAGGGGGTTAAACTACGAGCAGTACTTC. Protein product: CAWDRGLNYEQYF.

This clone occurred a few times. This chain joins TRBV30 and TRBJ1-5, with D hard to call. The V gene lost 2 bases and the J gene lost 7 bases, with 15 bases spanning the gap. Looked up from germline, CDR1 is GTSNPN and CDR2 is SVGIG (reference sequence). The CDR3 sequence is 14 residues long. This chain's CDR3 is CAWSHGSHNQPQHF. CDR3 coding DNA: TGTGCCTGGAGTCACGGCAGTCACAACCAGCCCCAGCATTTT.

The V gene is TRBV6-5, the J gene TRBJ2-2; D gene unclear. The V end was cut by 2 bases, the J end by 7 bases, with 17 bases between. The length of the CDR3 is 16 residues. Germline-derived CDR1 and CDR2 are MNHEY and SVGAGI. The CDR3 DNA is TGTGCCAGCAGTTACCCCAGACCCGGTGGGGACGGGGAGCTGTTTTTT. Protein: CASSYPRPGGDGELFF.

The chain has TRBV7-2 and TRBJ2-5; a weak D match, TRBD2 (6 bases). V lost 1 base and J 0 bases, leaving 12 bases between the germline ends. CDR1 is SGHTA and CDR2 is FQGNSA in the germline V gene. The CDR3 runs 16 residues. The CDR3 DNA reads as TGTGCCAGCAGCTTAGTGGCGGGGTGGTACCAAGAGACCCAGTACTTC. Translated: CASSLVAGWYQETQYF.

The gene calls are TRBV30 and TRBJ1-2; perhaps TRBD1 as D (5 bases). Germline V lookup: CDR1 GTSNPN, CDR2 SVGIG (reference sequence). V was cut by 5 bases and J by 8 bases, with 21 bases left in between. There are 14 residues in the CDR3. CDR3 sequence (DNA): TGTGCCTGGTTTTTTACAGGAGCCCTTAGGGGCTACACCTTC. It specifies CAWFFTGALRGYTF.

The chain links TRBV19 to TRBJ2-1; D is uncertain. From germline, CDR1 is LNHDA and CDR2 SQIVND (reference sequence). V was shortened by 4 bases and J by 7 bases, with 23 bases between the two germline ends. The CDR3 has 17 amino acids. Written as DNA, the CDR3 is TGTGCCAGTAGTAATCGACCCTATCCCTACTGGTTGAATGAGCAGTTCTTC. This sequence encodes CASSNRPYPYWLNEQFF.

This rearrangement joins TRBV19 to TRBJ2-1; possible D gene TRBD2, 7 bases. Trimming took 4 bases from V and 9 from J, leaving 16 bases between them. Germline V lookup: CDR1 LNHDA, CDR2 SQIVND (reference sequence). The length of the CDR3 is 14 residues. The CDR3 region has the DNA TGTGCCAGTAGTACGGGGACTATACAGGGTGAGCAGTTCTTC. Its translation is CASSTGTIQGEQFF.